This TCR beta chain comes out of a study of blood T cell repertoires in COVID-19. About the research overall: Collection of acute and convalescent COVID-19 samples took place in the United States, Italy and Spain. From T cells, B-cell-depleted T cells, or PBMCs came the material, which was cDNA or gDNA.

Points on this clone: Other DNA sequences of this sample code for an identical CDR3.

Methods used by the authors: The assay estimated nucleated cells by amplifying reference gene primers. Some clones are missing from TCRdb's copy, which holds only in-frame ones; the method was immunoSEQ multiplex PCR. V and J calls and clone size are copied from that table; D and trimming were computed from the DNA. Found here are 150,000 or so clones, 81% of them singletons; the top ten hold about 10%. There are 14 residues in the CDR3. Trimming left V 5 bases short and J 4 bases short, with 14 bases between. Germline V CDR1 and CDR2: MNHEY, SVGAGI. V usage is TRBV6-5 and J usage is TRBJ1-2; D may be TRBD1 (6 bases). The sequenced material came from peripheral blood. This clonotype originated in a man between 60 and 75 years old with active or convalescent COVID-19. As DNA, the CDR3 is TGTGCCAGCAGTCCGGGGGGGGGCGGCTATGGCTACACCTTC. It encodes CASSPGGGGYGYTF.